These T cell receptor beta chains were read from a single sample in a study of OX40 agonist ivuxolimab in advanced cancers. Profiling relied on immunoSEQ multiplex PCR, and the TCRdb table lists in-frame clones only, not all of them. The sample contains some 150,000 clones, 90% of which appear only once. The sequences come from CD4+ or CD8+ T cells sorted from blood, collected in a trial of the OX40 agonist ivuxolimab. The receptors originated from an adult with an advanced solid tumor such as melanoma, head and neck, liver or kidney cancer. CDR3s include the opening cysteine and the closing phenylalanine or tryptophan. The D gene is left open where the match is weak.

d_gene: -
v_gene: TRBV28
j_gene: TRBJ1-5
CDR3nt: TGTGCCAGCAGTTTAGTCCGGGGGTTAAGGCAGCCCCAGCATTTT
CDR3aa: CASSLVRGLRQPQHF

d_gene: TRBD1
v_gene: TRBV9
j_gene: TRBJ1-2
CDR3nt: TGTGCCAGCAGCGTGGGGGACAGGGCCGGGAACTATGGCTACACCTTC
CDR3aa: CASSVGDRAGNYGYTF

d_gene: -
v_gene: TRBV28
j_gene: TRBJ2-1
CDR3nt: TGTGCCAGCAGCCCCCCCCACAATGAGCAGTTCTTC
CDR3aa: CASSPPHNEQFF

d_gene: -
v_gene: TRBV11-3
j_gene: TRBJ2-7
CDR3nt: TGTGCCAGCAGCTTAGGGGGGCCTTACGAGCAGTACTTC
CDR3aa: CASSLGGPYEQYF

d_gene: -
v_gene: TRBV19
j_gene: TRBJ2-2
CDR3nt: TGTGCCAGTAGTATAAATCAGGGGTTCACCGGGGAGCTGTTTTTT
CDR3aa: CASSINQGFTGELFF

d_gene: -
v_gene: TRBV30
j_gene: TRBJ1-5
CDR3nt: TGTGCCTGGAGTCTACTCGGGAGTCAGCCCCAGCATTTT
CDR3aa: CAWSLLGSQPQHF

d_gene: -
v_gene: TRBV2
j_gene: TRBJ2-5
CDR3nt: TGTGCCAGCAGTCCGAGGGAAGAGACCCAGTACTTC
CDR3aa: CASSPREETQYF

d_gene: TRBD1
v_gene: TRBV27
j_gene: TRBJ1-5
CDR3nt: TGTGCCAGCAGTCCTTCAACAGGGGGCGCGAATCAGCCCCAGCATTTT
CDR3aa: CASSPSTGGANQPQHF

d_gene: -
v_gene: TRBV6-1
j_gene: TRBJ2-3
CDR3nt: TGTGCCAGCCCCCGTGGGCACTTGGATACGCAGTATTTT
CDR3aa: CASPRGHLDTQYF

d_gene: TRBD2
v_gene: TRBV7-2
j_gene: TRBJ2-7
CDR3nt: TGTGCCAGCAGCCGGATCGGGACTAGCGGCTACGAGCAGTACTTC
CDR3aa: CASSRIGTSGYEQYF

d_gene: -
v_gene: TRBV19
j_gene: TRBJ1-5
CDR3nt: TGTGCCAGTAGTATAGATCAGAGGCAGCCCCAGCATTTT
CDR3aa: CASSIDQRQPQHF

d_gene: -
v_gene: TRBV2
j_gene: TRBJ1-5
CDR3nt: TGTGCCAGCAGAGCAGGGATCAATCAGCCCCAGCATTTT
CDR3aa: CASRAGINQPQHF

d_gene: TRBD1
v_gene: TRBV19
j_gene: TRBJ1-5
CDR3nt: TGTGCCAGTAGTATGGGGACAGCTGGCATGGAGCCCCAGCATTTT
CDR3aa: CASSMGTAGMEPQHF

d_gene: -
v_gene: TRBV7-3
j_gene: TRBJ2-7
CDR3nt: -
CDR3aa: CASSSVAGGTIF

d_gene: TRBD1
v_gene: TRBV5-1
j_gene: TRBJ1-2
CDR3nt: TGCGCCAGCAGCGCTGGACAGGGGTATGGCTACACCTTC
CDR3aa: CASSAGQGYGYTF

d_gene: TRBD1
v_gene: TRBV9
j_gene: TRBJ1-2
CDR3nt: TGTGCCAGCAGCGGCGAGTCGGGGGACAGCCTCTATGGCTACACCTTC
CDR3aa: CASSGESGDSLYGYTF

d_gene: -
v_gene: TRBV29-1
j_gene: TRBJ1-2
CDR3nt: TGCAGCGCTGGAGTAGATGGCTACACCTTC
CDR3aa: CSAGVDGYTF

d_gene: -
v_gene: TRBV6-1
j_gene: TRBJ1-5
CDR3nt: TGTGCCAGCAGTGAGATGGATAGCAATCAGCCCCAGCATTTT
CDR3aa: CASSEMDSNQPQHF